One and the same sample provided the 27 T cell receptor beta chains below, sequenced in a study of T cell responses to AZD1222 COVID-19 vaccine. Only in-frame clones appear in the TCRdb table, and some are missing; sequencing was by immunoSEQ multiplex PCR. This repertoire shows 150,000 to 200,000 clones, around 90% found once; its top ten account for around 0.99%. The starting material was peripheral blood, obtained 28 days after the second AZD1222 dose. Receptors were obtained from an adult who received the AZD1222 COVID-19 vaccine.

The chain links TRBV7-9 to TRBJ1-1, with TRBD1 as a possible D gene (5 bases). The germline V and J ends were trimmed by 3 bases and 1 base, with 9 bases remaining between them. The CDR3 consists of 14 residues. Germline V gene data show CDR1 as SEHNR and CDR2 as FQNEAQ (reference sequence). This chain's CDR3 is CASSFGHQNTEAFF. As DNA, the CDR3 is TGTGCCAGCAGCTTCGGACACCAGAACACTGAAGCTTTCTTT.

V gene TRBV10-3 combines with J gene TRBJ1-1; possible D gene TRBD1, 5 bases. The germline V and J ends were trimmed by 0 bases and 4 bases, with 12 bases remaining between them. The CDR3 has 15 residues. Germline V gives CDR1 ENHRY, CDR2 SYGVKD. The CDR3 spells CAISESGGFGTEAFF. The CDR3 region has the DNA TGTGCCATCAGTGAGTCGGGGGGGTTCGGCACTGAAGCTTTCTTT.

The chain couples TRBV12-2 to TRBJ2-2. TRBV12-2 is shown as a pseudogene. The CDR3 is 17 amino acids. CDR3 DNA sequence: TGTGCAAGTCGCTTAGCCCGGATACATCCGAACACCGGGGAGCTGTTTTTT. Protein sequence: CASRLARIHPNTGELFF.

The chain links TRBV25-1 to TRBJ1-3; no clear D. Trimming took off 3 bases at V and 3 bases at J, with 6 bases between the two ends. Germline values: CDR1 MGHDK, CDR2 SYGVNS. This CDR3 comprises 13 residues. The CDR3 reads CASSDLGGNTIYF. DNA for the CDR3: TGTGCCAGCAGTGACTTAGGTGGAAACACCATATATTTT.

The gene calls are TRBV6-5 and TRBJ2-7; unclear D gene. Germline values: CDR1 MNHEY, CDR2 SVGAGI. The CDR3 sequence is 14 residues long. V lost 0 bases and J lost 3, with 9 bases in between. CDR3 nucleotides: TGTGCCAGCAGTTACTCAACTCCCCACTACGAGCAGTACTTC. It is translated as CASSYSTPHYEQYF.

This clone was seen once. The V gene is TRBV5-1, the J gene TRBJ1-6, with D possibly matching TRBD1 (6 bases). This CDR3 region has 14 residues. Germline V gives CDR1 SGHRS, CDR2 YFSETQ. V shed 0 bases and J shed 8 bases, with 9 bases lying between them. In DNA, the CDR3 is TGCGCCAGCAGCTTGGACAGGGTCGATTCACCCCTCCACTTT. The encoded protein is CASSLDRVDSPLHF.

This rearrangement joins TRBV18 to TRBJ2-1, with D perhaps matching TRBD1 (8 bases). Germline values: CDR1 KGHSH, CDR2 LQKENI. The CDR3 extends over 14 amino acids. With 4 bases removed from V and 6 bases from J, the gap between germline ends came to 13 bases. The CDR3 here is CASSLNRGGNEQFF. CDR3 DNA sequence: TGTGCCAGCTCACTAAACAGGGGGGGCAATGAGCAGTTCTTC. The full variable domain, its missing parts supplied by reference TRBV18 and TRBJ2-1, is NAGVMQNPRHLVRRRGQEARLRCSPMKGHSHVYWYRQLPEEGLKFMVYLQKENIIDESGMPKERFSAEFPKEGPSILRIQQVVRGDSAAYFCASSLNRGGNEQFFGPGTRLTVL.

The chain combines TRBV7-2 with TRBJ2-7; D is uncertain. V dropped 1 base and J dropped 0 bases, with 10 bases sitting between them. CDR3 length: 15 residues. Germline-derived CDR1 and CDR2 are SGHTA and FQGNSA. CDR3 sequence: CASSLGPPPSYEQYF. The CDR3 DNA is TGTGCCAGCAGCTTAGGGCCCCCCCCCTCCTACGAGCAGTACTTC.

J is TRBJ2-4 and V is TRBV7-2; D not certain. The V gene lost 2 bases and the J gene lost 3 bases, with 14 bases spanning the gap. This CDR3 region has 16 residues. Germline V gene data show CDR1 as SGHTA and CDR2 as FQGNSA. In DNA, the CDR3 is TGTGCCAGCAGCTTAAGGATCGGTATGATCAAAAACATTCAGTACTTC. Protein: CASSLRIGMIKNIQYF.

The rearrangement links TRBV14 to TRBJ2-6; D is undetermined. Trimming pared 7 bases from V and 2 bases from J, leaving 15 bases between. CDR1 and CDR2 from the germline V gene are SGHDN and FVKESK. There are 16 residues in the CDR3. CDR3 amino acids: CASTGKPVTGANVLTF. The CDR3 nucleotides are TGTGCCAGCACGGGTAAGCCCGTAACTGGGGCCAACGTCCTGACTTTC.

This chain connects TRBV30 to TRBJ1-4, with D perhaps matching TRBD1 (6 bases). This CDR3 spans 13 amino acids. Germline V gene sequence: CDR1 GTSNPN, CDR2 SVGIG (reference sequence). V was shortened by 2 bases and J by 5 bases, with 9 bases between the two germline ends. The DNA for the CDR3 is TGTGCCTGGAGTCTGGGACAAAATGAAAAACTGTTTTTT. Amino acid sequence: CAWSLGQNEKLFF.

The chain employs TRBV10-3 and TRBJ1-4, with TRBD1 matching over 7 bases. The CDR3 totals 15 residues. Trimming removed 3 bases from V and 8 bases from J; junction bases left unmatched: 9. Germline lookup yields CDR1 ENHRY and CDR2 SYGVKD. CDR3: CAISDVGTGEEKLFF. DNA of the CDR3: TGTGCCATCAGTGATGTAGGAACAGGGGAAGAAAAACTGTTTTTT.

CDR3 amino acids: CASSPSAGAEAFF. In DNA form, the CDR3 reads TGTGCCAGCAGCCCCTCCGCGGGGGCTGAAGCTTTCTTT. The V gene is TRBV5-4, the J gene TRBJ1-1; possible D gene TRBD1, 5 bases. Trimming shortened V by 4 bases and J by 6 bases, and 13 bases separated the two germline ends. The CDR3 is made up of 13 amino acids. The germline V gene has CDR1 SGHNT and CDR2 YYREEE (reference sequence).

The chain links TRBV5-1 to TRBJ1-5; D not certain. The CDR3 sequence is 12 residues long. Trimming shortened V by 6 bases and J by 7 bases, and 11 bases separated the two germline ends. The germline CDR1 and CDR2 sequences are SGHRS and YFSETQ. CDR3 sequence (DNA): TGCGCCAGCATTATGGCGCGGCAGCCCCAGCATTTT. Translating gives CASIMARQPQHF.

The chain links TRBV10-3 to TRBJ1-2, with TRBD1 matching over 8 bases. Germline V gene lookup returns CDR1 ENHRY and CDR2 SYGVKD. J was trimmed by 6 bases and V by 7 bases; bases with no gene match: 7. The CDR3 has 13 residues. CDR3 DNA: TGTGCCATCACCGACGGACAGGGAGATGGCTACACCTTC. This codes for CAITDGQGDGYTF.

The V call is TRBV10-2, the J call TRBJ1-2, with TRBD1 matching 10 bases. The CDR3 is 14 amino acids. Germline V gives CDR1 WSHSY, CDR2 SAAADI. J gave up 6 bases and V 4 bases, and 5 bases lay outside the gene matches. CDR3 nucleotides: TGCGCCAGCAGTGCGACCGGGACAGGGGATGGCTACACCTTC. It codes for CASSATGTGDGYTF.

The rearrangement joins TRBV7-9 to TRBJ2-7, with 8 bases lining up with TRBD1. This CDR3 region has 15 residues. The V gene end was trimmed by 5 bases and the J gene end by 2 bases; junction bases not matched to a gene: 8. Germline CDR1 SEHNR, CDR2 FQNEAQ (reference sequence). The CDR3 region has the DNA TGTGCCAGCAGCCTAGGACAGGGCGTTGCCTACGAGCAGTACTTC. Translation: CASSLGQGVAYEQYF.

The chain uses TRBV4-1 and TRBJ2-7, with 9 bases fitting TRBD2. Germline CDR1 reads MGHRA; CDR2 reads YSYEKL. This CDR3 comprises 15 residues. V was clipped by 1 base and J by 2 bases; unmatched bases: 3. CDR3 DNA: TGCGCCAGCAGCCAAGCGCTAGCGGGGCCCTACGAGCAGTACTTC. It translates to CASSQALAGPYEQYF.

This chain links TRBV4-1 with TRBJ1-1; tentative D call: TRBD1 (5 bases). The CDR3 is 15 amino acids. In germline, CDR1 is MGHRA, CDR2 YSYEKL. Trimming removed 4 bases from V and 8 bases from J, with 20 bases in between. Here the CDR3 DNA reads TGCGCCAGCAGCCCGGGTGGGGGGTTGAAACGGGAAGCTTTCTTT. Encoded protein: CASSPGGGLKREAFF.

The chain employs TRBV28 and TRBJ2-2, with D perhaps TRBD1 (5 bases). V dropped 3 bases and J dropped 0 bases, with 8 bases sitting between them. This CDR3 region has 15 residues. Germline V gives CDR1 MDHEN, CDR2 SYDVKM. CDR3 sequence (DNA): TGTGCCAGCAGTTTGGGGCACGCGAACACCGGGGAGCTGTTTTTT. It is translated as CASSLGHANTGELFF.

The rearrangement links TRBV7-9 to TRBJ2-3; no clear D. The CDR3 has 16 amino acids. Between the trimmed V and J ends, which lost 5 bases and 0 bases, there was a span of 15 bases. Germline V gives CDR1 SEHNR, CDR2 FQNEAQ (reference sequence). CDR3 sequence: CASSPPGSPSTDTQYF. The CDR3 DNA reads as TGTGCCAGCAGCCCCCCAGGAAGCCCTAGCACAGATACGCAGTATTTT.

V gene TRBV3-1 (or the pseudogene TRBV3-2) combines with J gene TRBJ1-6, with D unclear. The CDR3 runs to 15 residues. Deletions cut 1 base from V and 5 bases from J, with 9 bases between. The germline gives CDR1 LGHDT, CDR2 YNNKEL (reference sequence). The CDR3 region has the DNA TGTGCCAGCAGCCAAGGAGTCGGCCATAATTCACCCCTCCACTTT. Encoded protein: CASSQGVGHNSPLHF.

The V and J genes are TRBV6-5 and TRBJ2-2, with 11 positions matching TRBD1. The V and J ends lost 6 bases and 6 bases, in that order; junction bases with no gene match: 6. This CDR3 has 15 residues. CDR1 MNHEY and CDR2 SVGAGI come from the germline V gene. The CDR3 coding sequence is TGTGCCAGCAGAATACCGGGACAGGGGGCCGGGGAGCTGTTTTTT. Translation: CASRIPGQGAGELFF.

This clone was counted a few times. The chain uses TRBV7-8 and TRBJ2-1; 12 nucleotides line up with TRBD2. Unmatched junction bases numbered 4, after V lost 1 base and J lost 6 bases. The V gene's germline CDR1 is SGHVS and CDR2 FQNEAQ. This CDR3 has 16 residues. The CDR3 protein is CASSLELAGGPNEQFF. The CDR3, as DNA: TGTGCCAGCAGCTTAGAGCTAGCGGGGGGGCCCAATGAGCAGTTCTTC.

This clone was seen a single time. The chain has TRBV6-2 or TRBV6-3 and TRBJ1-2, with a weak D call TRBD1 (5 bases). V lost 2 bases and J 2 bases, leaving 12 bases between the germline ends. CDR3 length: 15 amino acids. Germline values: CDR1 MNHEY, CDR2 SVGEGT. The CDR3 reads CASSYLTDINYGYTF. The CDR3 DNA reads TGTGCCAGCAGTTACCTCACGGACATCAACTATGGCTACACCTTC.

For the CDR3, the DNA is TGTGCCAGCAGCTGGTATAGGACAGGGCTAAATGAGCAGTTCTTC. Encoded protein: CASSWYRTGLNEQFF. The rearrangement uses TRBV5-5 and TRBJ2-1; 8 bases fit TRBD1. Germline-derived CDR1 and CDR2 are SGHKS and YYEKEE (reference sequence). The CDR3 consists of 15 residues. V shed 3 bases, J shed 7 bases, and the junction held 9 bases outside the gene matches.

This clone was recorded once. V usage is TRBV14 and J usage is TRBJ1-4, with unresolved D. Trimming removed 5 bases at V and 4 bases at J, with 14 bases between. This CDR3 is built from 15 residues. In germline, CDR1 is SGHDN, CDR2 FVKESK. The CDR3 DNA reads TGTGCCAGCAGCAAGCAGGCGGGGTTTAATGAAAAACTGTTTTTT. Its translation is CASSKQAGFNEKLFF. The full variable domain, in which reference TRBV14 and TRBJ1-4 provide the parts outside the CDR3, is EAGVTQFPSHSVIEKGQTVTLRCDPISGHDNLYWYRRVMGKEIKFLLHFVKESKQDESGMPNNRFLAERTGGTYSTLKVQPAELEDSGVYFCASSKQAGFNEKLFFGSGTQLSVL.